These 18 T cell receptor beta chains were all obtained from the same sample, sequenced in a study of beta chain features in type 1 diabetes. Reverse transcription of all isolated RNA meant that expressed TCRB transcripts were sequenced. Sequencing used immunoSEQ multiplex PCR; TCRdb keeps in-frame clones, though not all of them. This table holds 150,000 to 190,000 clones, around 10% found once. The material sequenced was central memory CD4+ T cells from blood. These receptors were taken from a young man in good health.

This clone turned up a few times. The rearrangement joins TRBV7-9 to TRBJ2-6; a weak D match, TRBD1 (5 bases). Germline assignment: CDR1 SEHNR and CDR2 FQNEAQ (reference sequence). Deletions cut 0 bases from V and 4 bases from J, with 10 bases between. This CDR3 has 16 amino acids. CDR3 DNA: TGTGCCAGCAGCTTAGCACGTGGGGCCGGGGCCAACGTCCTGACTTTC. This translates into CASSLARGAGANVLTF.

The chain couples TRBV30 to TRBJ1-2, with D maybe TRBD1 (6 bases). Germline V gives CDR1 GTSNPN, CDR2 SVGIG (reference sequence). Trimming stripped 0 bases from V and 4 bases from J, with 15 bases between. This CDR3 contains 15 residues. The CDR3 spells CAWSVPGQTFYGYTF. DNA of the CDR3: TGTGCCTGGAGTGTACCCGGACAGACGTTCTATGGCTACACCTTC.

The chain has TRBV29-1 and TRBJ2-3; D gene unclear. From germline, CDR1 is SQVTM and CDR2 ANQGSEA. This CDR3 comprises 13 residues. The germline V and J ends were trimmed by 3 bases and 1 base, with 8 bases remaining between them. CDR3 coding DNA: TGCAGCGTTGACCCCTTGGGCACAGATACGCAGTATTTT. It is translated as CSVDPLGTDTQYF.

The rearrangement joins TRBV27 to TRBJ2-4, with D possibly matching TRBD2 (5 bases). With 2 bases removed from V and 1 base from J, the gap between germline ends came to 9 bases. Germline CDR1 MNHEY, CDR2 SMNVEV (reference sequence). The CDR3 contains 15 residues. The CDR3 DNA reads TGTGCCAGCAGTTTAGAGGGCACGGCCAAAAACATTCAGTACTTC. Its protein is CASSLEGTAKNIQYF.

This chain links TRBV15 with TRBJ2-3, with TRBD2 as a possible D gene (6 bases). The CDR3 is 17 amino acids. Germline V gene sequence: CDR1 LNHNV, CDR2 YYDKDF (reference sequence). Trimming took off 1 base at V and 0 bases at J, with 14 bases between the two ends. The CDR3 bases are TGTGCCACCAGCAGAGGGGACGGAGGGCCTAGCACAGATACGCAGTATTTT. This codes for CATSRGDGGPSTDTQYF.

The V and J genes are TRBV7-2 and TRBJ2-1; 9 bases fit TRBD2. The CDR3 covers 14 residues. The germline V gene has CDR1 SGHTA and CDR2 FQGNSA. The V segment lost 5 bases and the J segment 6 bases; nucleotides outside the gene matches: 5. The CDR3 DNA is TGTGCCAGCAGCCCGGGACTAGCTCGCAATGAGCAGTTCTTC. It is translated as CASSPGLARNEQFF.

The rearrangement links TRBV4-3 to TRBJ2-3; D remains unclear. The length of the CDR3 is 15 residues. CDR1 and CDR2 from the germline V gene are LGHNA and YSLEER. Trimming left V 0 bases short and J 6 bases short, with 13 bases between. The CDR3 DNA is TGCGCCAGCAGCCAAGATCCTGGCCTCACGGATACGCAGTATTTT. Protein sequence: CASSQDPGLTDTQYF.

V gene TRBV6-1 combines with J gene TRBJ1-2; D perhaps matches TRBD1 (6 bases). The CDR3 loop spans 14 amino acids. CDR1 and CDR2 from the germline V gene are MNHNS and SASEGT. V lost 8 bases to trimming and J lost 7 bases, with 20 bases between them. The CDR3 reads CASQGYGLPGGYTF. DNA of the CDR3: TGTGCCAGCCAGGGGTACGGACTCCCAGGTGGCTACACCTTC.

The sample holds a few counts of this clone. This chain links TRBV9 with TRBJ1-2; a possible D gene is TRBD1 (6 bases). The CDR3 has 15 amino acids. Trimming shortened V by 0 bases and J by 3 bases, and 12 bases separated the two germline ends. Germline V CDR1 and CDR2: SGDLS, YYNGEE. CDR3 residues: CASSVAPQGHYGYTF. Written as DNA, the CDR3 is TGTGCCAGCAGCGTAGCCCCTCAGGGGCACTATGGCTACACCTTC.

This sequence joins TRBV25-1 and TRBJ2-7, with TRBD1 matching over 10 bases. This CDR3 region has 16 residues. V was clipped by 9 bases and J by 2 bases; unmatched bases: 13. Germline V lookup: CDR1 MGHDK, CDR2 SYGVNS. As DNA, the CDR3 is TGTGCCAGACCTCGGGGTTCGGGACAGGGGCCCTACGAGCAGTACTTC. It specifies CARPRGSGQGPYEQYF.

This clone appeared a few times. J is TRBJ2-1 and V is TRBV10-3; D ambiguous. Deletions cut 3 bases from V and 0 bases from J, with 18 bases between. The CDR3 has 18 amino acids. CDR1 is ENHRY and CDR2 is SYGVKD in the germline V gene. CDR3 in DNA: TGTGCCATCAGTGACCTTCCCGCCGCGCCGAACTCCTACAATGAGCAGTTCTTC. This translates into CAISDLPAAPNSYNEQFF.

There are a few counts of this clone. This chain links TRBV7-2 with TRBJ1-6, with D hard to call. The V end lost 5 bases, the J end lost 7 bases, and 12 bases lay between the germline ends. Germline lookup yields CDR1 SGHTA and CDR2 FQGNSA. The CDR3 has 14 amino acids. CDR3 bases: TGTGCCAGCAGCCCCGGGGTCGGGAATTCACCCCTCCACTTT. This sequence encodes CASSPGVGNSPLHF.

This clone was seen only a few times. The V call is TRBV30, the J call TRBJ2-2, with a tentative D call TRBD1 (6 bases). Trimming left V 4 bases short and J 1 base short, with 10 bases between. CDR1 GTSNPN and CDR2 SVGIG come from the germline V gene (reference sequence). The CDR3 has 14 amino acids. This chain's CDR3 is CAWNSGVNTGELFF. CDR3 bases: TGTGCCTGGAATTCAGGGGTGAACACCGGGGAGCTGTTTTTT.

This CDR3 is CASSRDRGSYGYTF. CDR3 in DNA: TGTGCCAGCAGCCGGGACAGGGGCTCCTATGGCTACACCTTC. V and J are TRBV7-9 and TRBJ1-2; 10 nucleotides line up with TRBD1. J gave up 4 bases and V 5 bases, and 4 bases lay outside the gene matches. CDR1 is SEHNR, CDR2 FQNEAQ, per germline (reference sequence). The CDR3 length is 14 residues.

This sequence joins TRBV18 and TRBJ2-2; the D is unclear. Germline lookup yields CDR1 KGHSH and CDR2 LQKENI. V lost 5 bases and J 2 bases, leaving 12 bases between the germline ends. CDR3 length: 15 residues. In nucleotides, the CDR3 is TGTGCCAGCTCATCCCGGTCGTTAAACACCGGGGAGCTGTTTTTT. This gives the protein CASSSRSLNTGELFF.

This rearrangement joins TRBV7-2 to TRBJ2-2, with 14 bases lining up with TRBD2. From germline, CDR1 is SGHTA and CDR2 FQGNSA. The trim removed 5 bases at V and 3 bases at J, leaving 5 bases unmatched. CDR3 length: 17 residues. The CDR3 is CASSPGLAGVYTGELFF. CDR3 nucleotide sequence: TGTGCCAGCAGCCCGGGACTAGCGGGAGTGTACACCGGGGAGCTGTTTTTT. The full variable domain, completed using reference TRBV7-2 and TRBJ2-2, is GAGVSQSPSNKVTEKGKDVELRCDPISGHTALYWYRQSLGQGLEFLIYFQGNSAPDKSGLPSDRFSAERTGGSVSTLTIQRTQQEDSAVYLCASSPGLAGVYTGELFFGEGSRLTVL.

The rearrangement uses TRBV5-1 and TRBJ2-4, with TRBD2 matching 8 bases. The length of the CDR3 is 15 residues. Germline V gene sequence: CDR1 SGHRS, CDR2 YFSETQ. Unmatched junction bases numbered 3, after V lost 3 bases and J lost 1 base. The CDR3 nucleotides are TGCGCCAGCAGCTATACTAGCGGCGCCAAAAACATTCAGTACTTC. Translating gives CASSYTSGAKNIQYF.

This clone was seen more than once but under ten times. The J gene is TRBJ2-1, the V gene TRBV6-5; TRBD1 matches at 8 bases. This CDR3 region has 14 residues. V gave up 6 bases and J gave up 7 bases; unmatched junction bases: 8. Looked up from germline, CDR1 is MNHEY and CDR2 is SVGAGI. The CDR3 spells CASSLRQGQNEQFF. CDR3 nucleotides: TGTGCCAGCAGCCTGCGACAGGGGCAGAATGAGCAGTTCTTC.